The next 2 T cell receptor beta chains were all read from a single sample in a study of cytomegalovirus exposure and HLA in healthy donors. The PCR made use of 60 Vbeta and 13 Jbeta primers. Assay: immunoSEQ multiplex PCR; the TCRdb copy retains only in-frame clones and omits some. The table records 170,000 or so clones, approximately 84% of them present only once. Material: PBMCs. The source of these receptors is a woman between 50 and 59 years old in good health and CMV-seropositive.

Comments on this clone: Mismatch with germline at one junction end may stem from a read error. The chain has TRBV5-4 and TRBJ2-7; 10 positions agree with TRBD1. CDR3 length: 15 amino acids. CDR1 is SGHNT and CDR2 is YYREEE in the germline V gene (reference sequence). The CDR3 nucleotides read TGTGCCGGCAGCCTGGGACAGGGGACCCCCTACGAGCAGTACTTC. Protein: CAGSLGQGTPYEQYF.

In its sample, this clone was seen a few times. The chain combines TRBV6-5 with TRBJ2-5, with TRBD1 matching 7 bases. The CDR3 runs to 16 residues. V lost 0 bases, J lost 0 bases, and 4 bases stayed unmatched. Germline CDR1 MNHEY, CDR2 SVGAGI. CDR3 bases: TGTGCCAGCAGTTACTCACCGACAGGGCACCAAGAGACCCAGTACTTC. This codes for CASSYSPTGHQETQYF.